One and the same sample provided the 27 T cell receptor beta chains below, sequenced in a study of sequential checkpoint blockade in melanoma. The protocol was immunoSEQ multiplex PCR, while the TCRdb copy is restricted to in-frame clones and leaves out a portion. The sample contains almost 7,500 clones, around a quarter of which appear only once. Treatment described: randomized to nivolumab then ipilimumab (arm A) or the reverse (arm B). The specimen comprised tumor tissue (inferred from file names), sampled from a patient given nivolumab and ipilimumab in sequence. These receptors all stem from a human donor with melanoma.

The chain employs TRBV5-1 and TRBJ1-1, with TRBD1 matching over 7 bases. This CDR3 has 15 amino acids. J lost 4 bases, V lost 4 bases, and 10 bases had no gene match. In germline, CDR1 is SGHRS, CDR2 YFSETQ. CDR3 in amino acids: CASSIRQGAGTEAFF. The CDR3 nucleotides are TGCGCCAGCAGCATACGACAGGGTGCTGGCACTGAAGCTTTCTTT.

The rearrangement joins TRBV28 to TRBJ1-2; D is undetermined. The CDR3 runs to 15 residues. Germline V gene lookup returns CDR1 MDHEN and CDR2 SYDVKM. The V gene lost 2 bases and the J gene lost 2 bases, with 12 bases spanning the gap. The CDR3 loop is CASSLRISGNYGYTF. The DNA of the CDR3 is TGTGCCAGCAGTTTACGGATTAGCGGAAACTATGGCTACACCTTC.

This clone was counted a single time. This chain uses TRBV18 with TRBJ1-4, with D unresolved. The CDR3 runs 16 residues. CDR1 is KGHSH, CDR2 LQKENI, per germline. Trimming took 4 bases from V and 0 from J, leaving 12 bases between them. The CDR3 here is CASSLQAVATNEKLFF. CDR3 DNA: TGTGCCAGCTCACTCCAGGCGGTTGCAACTAATGAAAAACTGTTTTTT.

V usage is TRBV29-1 and J usage is TRBJ1-1; tentative D call: TRBD1 (6 bases). The length of the CDR3 is 14 residues. From germline, CDR1 is SQVTM and CDR2 ANQGSEA. Deletions cut 6 bases from V and 1 base from J, with 15 bases between. The CDR3: CSVSAGARNTEAFF. The CDR3 nucleotides are TGCAGCGTATCCGCGGGGGCGCGGAACACTGAAGCTTTCTTT. The variable domain in full, completed from reference TRBV29-1 and TRBJ1-1, reads SAVISQKPSRDICQRGTSLTIQCQVDSQVTMMFWYRQQPGQSLTLIATANQGSEATYESGFVIDKFPISRPNLTFSTLTVSNMSPEDSSIYLCSVSAGARNTEAFFGQGTRLTVV.

The CDR3 DNA follows: TGTGCCAGCAGCTTACGGACAGGGGGAAACAATGAGCAGTTCTTC. Translation gives CASSLRTGGNNEQFF. The genes are TRBV11-1 and TRBJ2-1, with TRBD1 matching 10 bases. The CDR3 runs to 15 residues. V lost 2 bases and J lost 5; bases outside the gene matches: 3. Per germline, CDR1 SGHAT and CDR2 FQDESV (reference sequence).

This clone was found a few times. The J gene is TRBJ1-5, the V gene TRBV6-8, with 7 bases fitting TRBD1. V shed 6 bases, J shed 2 bases, and the junction held 4 bases outside the gene matches. The germline V gene has CDR1 MNHGY and CDR2 SAAAGT. The CDR3 is 14 amino acids. The CDR3 coding sequence is TGTGCCAGCAGGACAGGGTATGGCAATCAGCCCCAGCATTTT. Protein: CASRTGYGNQPQHF.

V usage is TRBV29-1 and J usage is TRBJ1-1, with no clear D. Per germline, CDR1 SQVTM and CDR2 ANQGSEA. The CDR3 totals 13 residues. V was shortened by 4 bases and J by 3 bases, with 12 bases between the two germline ends. Here the CDR3 DNA reads TGCAGCGTTGCCCGGGGAGTCGACACTGAAGCTTTCTTT. Protein product: CSVARGVDTEAFF.

The genes are TRBV5-1 and TRBJ2-5; TRBD2 matches 7 bases. V was pared by 3 bases and J by 2 bases, with 7 bases of the junction left unmatched. The CDR3 sequence is 15 residues long. Per the germline V gene, CDR1 is SGHRS and CDR2 is YFSETQ. Here the CDR3 reads CASSWGDGRQETQYF. In DNA form, the CDR3 reads TGCGCCAGCAGCTGGGGGGACGGGAGGCAAGAGACCCAGTACTTC.

The chain has TRBV30 and TRBJ2-1; the match to TRBD2 covers 7 bases. CDR1 is GTSNPN and CDR2 is SVGIG in the germline V gene (reference sequence). The CDR3 has 13 amino acids. V dropped 6 bases and J dropped 5; count of bases not matched to a gene: 7. In DNA form, the CDR3 reads TGTGCCTGCCGCGGGCTAGCGGACAATGAGCAGTTCTTC. This sequence encodes CACRGLADNEQFF.

This chain joins TRBV29-1 and TRBJ1-2; D not resolved. The length of the CDR3 is 13 residues. The germline CDR1 and CDR2 sequences are SQVTM and ANQGSEA. Trimming pared 0 bases from V and 4 bases from J, leaving 9 bases between. The CDR3 here is CSVEDPRVYGYTF. The CDR3 DNA reads TGCAGCGTTGAAGATCCAAGGGTCTATGGCTACACCTTC.

There are a few counts of this clone. The V and J genes are TRBV6-8 and TRBJ2-3; D may be TRBD2 (5 bases). Trimming left V 1 base short and J 3 bases short, with 11 bases between. The CDR3 is made up of 15 amino acids. Germline-derived CDR1 and CDR2 are MNHGY and SAAAGT. The CDR3 DNA is TGTGCCAGCAGTTACTACACCCGGGGAACAGATACGCAGTATTTT. It is translated as CASSYYTRGTDTQYF.

The gene calls are TRBV1 and TRBJ2-4. TRBV1 is shown as a pseudogene. This CDR3 contains 15 residues. The CDR3 region is CASRPNPLAKNIQYF. CDR3 in DNA: TGCGCCAGTAGACCCAATCCACTAGCCAAAAACATTCAGTACTTC.

This chain uses TRBV18 with TRBJ2-5, with D unclear. CDR3 size: 12 residues. V was cut by 2 bases and J by 2 bases, with 3 bases left in between. Germline V gene data show CDR1 as KGHSH and CDR2 as LQKENI. This chain's CDR3 is CASSPRQETQYF. The CDR3 coding sequence is TGTGCCAGCTCACCAAGGCAAGAGACCCAGTACTTC.

The chain couples TRBV6-8 to TRBJ2-1, with a weak D call TRBD2 (6 bases). CDR1 is MNHGY, CDR2 SAAAGT, per germline. This CDR3 contains 15 residues. Trimming pared 7 bases from V and 4 bases from J, leaving 17 bases between. This CDR3 is CASTRGLANYNEQFF. The CDR3 DNA reads as TGTGCCAGCACAAGGGGTCTAGCGAATTACAATGAGCAGTTCTTC.

The J gene is TRBJ2-5, the V gene TRBV5-1; 8 nucleotides align to TRBD2. V gave up 6 bases and J gave up 4 bases; unmatched junction bases: 11. The CDR3 is 15 residues long. The germline V gene encodes CDR1 SGHRS and CDR2 YFSETQ. Here the CDR3 reads CASITGGDLRETQYF. In DNA form, the CDR3 reads TGCGCCAGCATAACGGGGGGGGACCTACGAGAGACCCAGTACTTC.

This rearrangement joins TRBV5-1 to TRBJ2-7; possibly TRBD2 for D (5 bases). There are 14 residues in the CDR3. V was pared by 1 base and J by 2 bases, with 10 bases between. Per germline, CDR1 SGHRS and CDR2 YFSETQ. CDR3 loop: CASSLWTGTYEQYV. The CDR3 region has the DNA TGCGCCAGCAGCTTGTGGACGGGGACCTACGAGCAGTACGTC.

In its sample, this clone was seen a few times. The chain couples TRBV2 to TRBJ2-7, with TRBD2 identical over 11 bases. CDR1 SNHLY and CDR2 FYNNEI come from the germline V gene. The CDR3 has 18 residues. V dropped 7 bases and J dropped 6; count of bases not matched to a gene: 20. The CDR3, as DNA: TGTGCCAGCACCCTTTCAAAACTAGCGGGAGTGAGGTTGGTCGAGCAGTACGTC. Its translation: CASTLSKLAGVRLVEQYV.

This chain joins TRBV9 and TRBJ2-7, with TRBD1 matching 10 bases. This CDR3 is built from 14 residues. The germline V gene encodes CDR1 SGDLS and CDR2 YYNGEE. After removal of 8 bases from V and 3 bases from J, the junction contained 8 bases not matched to a gene. The CDR3 loop reads CARPTRDRGYEQYV. The CDR3 DNA sequence: TGTGCCAGACCGACCAGGGACAGGGGCTACGAGCAGTACGTC.

This clone came up a few times. The genes are TRBV4-1 and TRBJ2-2; 10 bases are shared with TRBD2. The CDR3 has 16 amino acids. Germline loops: CDR1 MGHRA, CDR2 YSYEKL. J gave up 5 bases and V 3 bases, and 6 bases lay outside the gene matches. The CDR3 bases are TGCGCCAGCAGCCAGGCACTAGCGGGATTGACCGGGGAGCTGTTTTTT. As protein: CASSQALAGLTGELFF.

This rearrangement joins TRBV5-1 to TRBJ1-4, with TRBD1 matching over 7 bases. CDR3 length equals 14 residues. Looked up from germline, CDR1 is SGHRS and CDR2 is YFSETQ. V shed 4 bases, J shed 4 bases, and the junction held 4 bases outside the gene matches. CDR3 DNA sequence: TGCGCCAGCAGCCGACAGGGTAATAATGAAAAACTGTTTTTT. The encoded protein is CASSRQGNNEKLFF.

This clone was recorded a few times. The chain uses TRBV11-3 and TRBJ1-3; D uncertain. V was pared by 2 bases and J by 4 bases, with 9 bases between. CDR3 length: 14 amino acids. Germline CDR1 and CDR2: SGHNT and YENEEA. The CDR3 region is CASSLTVSGNTIYF. CDR3 DNA: TGTGCCAGCAGCTTAACAGTTTCGGGAAACACCATATATTTT.

This clone was seen repeatedly, ten times or more. The chain has TRBV11-3 and TRBJ1-2; 7 nucleotides agree with TRBD1. Germline lookup yields CDR1 SGHNT and CDR2 YENEEA. The V gene end was trimmed by 3 bases and the J gene end by 1 base; junction bases not matched to a gene: 8. This CDR3 region has 16 residues. CDR3 bases: TGTGCCAGCAGCTTGGGCGGGACAGACCTTAACTATGGCTACACCTTC. Its translation is CASSLGGTDLNYGYTF.

This chain links TRBV29-1 with TRBJ1-2; 9 positions agree with TRBD1. V trimming: 3 bases; J trimming: 3 bases; junction bases outside the gene matches: 11. The CDR3 is 16 residues long. Germline CDR1 is SQVTM and CDR2 is ANQGSEA. This chain's CDR3 is CSVDGTGSFSHYGYTF. In nucleotides, the CDR3 is TGCAGCGTTGACGGGACAGGGTCCTTCTCCCACTATGGCTACACCTTC. The full variable domain, rest sourced from reference TRBV29-1 and TRBJ1-2, is SAVISQKPSRDICQRGTSLTIQCQVDSQVTMMFWYRQQPGQSLTLIATANQGSEATYESGFVIDKFPISRPNLTFSTLTVSNMSPEDSSIYLCSVDGTGSFSHYGYTFGSGTRLTVV.

This clone was observed a single time. This chain uses TRBV5-1 with TRBJ1-1; D is undetermined. V lost 1 base and J 0 bases, leaving 7 bases between the germline ends. Per germline, CDR1 SGHRS and CDR2 YFSETQ. The CDR3 sequence is 14 residues long. The DNA of the CDR3 is TGCGCCAGCAGCTTGACTGGGATGAACACTGAAGCTTTCTTT. Translated: CASSLTGMNTEAFF.

With regard to this clone: One end of the junction is discordant with germline, which a read error may explain. V and J are TRBV13 and TRBJ1-5; D unresolved. Germline CDR1 reads PRHDT; CDR2 reads FYEKMQ (reference sequence). The CDR3 consists of 15 residues. The CDR3 DNA follows: TGTGCCAGCAGCGTAGGAGGTAGGGGCAATCAGCCCCAGCATTTT. Its translation: CASSVGGRGNQPQHF.

V gene TRBV30 combines with J gene TRBJ2-5, with D perhaps matching TRBD2 (6 bases). The V end lost 0 bases, the J end lost 5 bases, and 22 bases lay between the germline ends. Germline assignment: CDR1 GTSNPN and CDR2 SVGIG (reference sequence). The CDR3 length is 17 residues. The CDR3 bases are TGTGCCTGGAGTGTACCGGTTCGGAGAGCGGGCTGGGAGACCCAGTACTTC. Protein product: CAWSVPVRRAGWETQYF.

This clone showed up many times. The chain carries TRBV6-8 and TRBJ2-1; D tentatively reads TRBD1 or TRBD2 (5 bases each). Germline assignment: CDR1 MNHGY and CDR2 SAAAGT. V was clipped by 4 bases and J by 4 bases, with 14 bases between them. There are 15 residues in the CDR3. CDR3 DNA: TGTGCCAGCAGTTCCCTCCGGGGCAATTACAATGAGCAGTTCTTC. Residues: CASSSLRGNYNEQFF.